These T cell receptor beta chains were read from a single sample in a study of tumor-infiltrating lymphocytes in primary liver carcinoma. TCRdb independently ran MiXCR on the multiplex PCR reads; one entry per CDR3 protein. The table lists about 310,000 distinct CDR3 sequences, around three fifths of them singletons. Sequencing was done on a sample of peripheral blood. Receptors were obtained from a woman between 25 and 40 years old with primary liver carcinoma and hepatitis B virus infection. CDR3s include the opening cysteine and the closing phenylalanine or tryptophan. The order of the fields is clone size, J gene, D gene, V gene, CDR3 protein, CDR3 DNA. D genes are given only for firm matches. The listing skips clone size in some rows; elsewhere it reads once, few, many or a size class.

few | TRBJ2-1 | . | TRBV5-1 | CASSLDPPGTHSYNEQFF | TGCGCCAGCAGCTTGGATCCTCCCGGGACTCACTCCTACAATGAGCAGTTCTTC
. | TRBJ2-4 | TRBD1 | TRBV7-8 | CASSSNRGVNIQYF | TGTGCCAGCAGCTCAAACAGGGGCGTCAACATTCAGTACTTC
. | TRBJ1-6 | . | TRBV12-3/TRBV12-4 | CTSNIWNSPLHF | TGTACCAGCAACATATGGAATTCACCCCTCCACTTT
. | TRBJ2-7 | . | TRBV28 | CASSSGSAFWEQYF | TGTGCTAGCAGTTCGGGAAGCGCATTCTGGGAGCAGTACTTC
few | TRBJ2-3 | . | TRBV4-3 | CSSSQAHSSGTDTQYF | TGCTCCAGCAGCCAAGCCCATTCATCGGGCACAGATACGCAGTATTTT
. | TRBJ2-4 | . | TRBV28 | CASSGSPRLQTALAKNIQYF | TGTGCCAGCAGTGGTAGCCCGCGTCTCCAAACCGCTTTAGCCAAAAACATTCAGTACTTC
. | TRBJ2-1 | . | TRBV30 | CAWRGQGDEQFF | TGTGCCTGGAGGGGTCAAGGGGATGAGCAGTTCTTC
once | TRBJ1-2 | TRBD1 | TRBV4-3 | CVSSRDRGAYGYTF | TGCGTCAGTAGCCGAGACAGGGGGGCCTATGGCTACACCTTC
few | TRBJ1-1 | . | TRBV7-9 | CASSGTGTEAFF | TGTGCCAGCAGCGGCACAGGGACTGAAGCTTTCTTT
few | TRBJ1-2 | . | TRBV10-3 | CAISESGAYNYGYTF | TGTGCCATCAGTGAGTCGGGCGCCTATAACTATGGCTACACCTTC
many | TRBJ1-5 | . | TRBV4-2 | CASSQEGWGRNNQPQHF | TGTGCCAGCAGCCAAGAAGGGTGGGGGAGGAACAATCAGCCCCAGCATTTT
. | TRBJ2-3 | . | TRBV12-3/TRBV12-4 | CVSMLDGSTDTQYF | TGTGTCAGCATGCTGGACGGAAGCACAGATACGCAGTATTTT
. | TRBJ2-1 | TRBD2 | TRBV24-1 | CATSDTSGRSDSYNEQFF | TGTGCCACCAGTGACACTAGCGGGAGATCGGACTCCTACAATGAGCAGTTCTTC
. | TRBJ2-3 | . | TRBV6-2/TRBV6-3 | CATKVVSTDTQYF | TGTGCCACCAAAGTTGTTAGCACAGATACGCAGTATTTT
few | TRBJ2-3 | . | TRBV10-3 | CAISGGSGTDTQYF | TGTGCCATCAGTGGTGGTAGCGGCACAGATACGCAGTATTTT
. | TRBJ2-1 | . | TRBV6-2/TRBV6-3 | CASNWNGLTYNDQFF | TGTGCCAGTAACTGGAACGGGTTAACCTACAATGATCAGTTCTTC
. | TRBJ2-5 | . | TRBV7-9 | CASSTGPARETQYF | TGTGCCAGCAGTACGGGACCCGCGAGGGAGACCCAGTACTTC
. | TRBJ2-6 | . | TRBV5-5 | CACSLGDSGANVPTF | TGTGCCTGCAGCTTGGGGGACTCTGGGGCCAACGTCCCGACTTTC
. | TRBJ2-7 | . | TRBV13 | CASSSQGDWTYEQYF | TGTGCCAGCAGCTCCCAGGGTGACTGGACCTACGAGCAGTACTTC
. | TRBJ2-7 | TRBD2 | TRBV6-1 | CASSEGLGHAFPYEKYF | TGTGCCAGCAGCGAGGGACTAGGACACGCGTTCCCCTACGAGAAGTACTTC
once | TRBJ2-2 | . | TRBV11-2 | CASSLLVGTGGPFF | TGTGCCAGCAGCTTACTAGTGGGCACCGGGGGGCCGTTTTTT
few | TRBJ2-1 | TRBD2 | TRBV6-6 | CASSPLPGLAGVGNEQFF | TGTGCCAGCAGTCCACTCCCGGGACTAGCGGGAGTAGGAAATGAGCAGTTCTTC
. | TRBJ2-1 | . | TRBV10-3 | CAISSRGDDEQFF | TGTGCCATCTCCTCAAGGGGGGACGATGAGCAGTTCTTC
. | TRBJ1-5 | . | TRBV11-2 | CASTSRQGTSTDTQHF | TGTGCCAGCACCTCGAGGCAGGGGACTAGCACAGATACGCAGCATTTT
. | TRBJ1-5 | TRBD1 | TRBV5-5 | CASSRDRLDQPQHF | TGTGCCAGCAGCCGGGACAGGTTAGATCAGCCCCAGCATTTT
. | TRBJ2-7 | TRBD1 | TRBV28 | CASSTPGQGGTYEQYF | TGTGCCAGCAGTACACCGGGACAGGGGGGGACCTACGAGCAGTACTTC
. | TRBJ2-4 | . | TRBV29-1 | CSVQEGVKNIQYF | TGCAGCGTTCAAGAGGGAGTGAAAAACATTCAGTACTTC
. | TRBJ2-7 | . | TRBV28 | CADSFAGRSGEQYF | TGTGCCGACAGTTTCGCCGGGCGATCGGGCGAGCAGTACTTC
. | TRBJ1-2 | . | TRBV7-9 | CASSLGGNFGYTF | TGTGCCAGCAGCTTAGGCGGGAACTTTGGCTACACCTTC
few | TRBJ2-1 | TRBD1 | TRBV30 | CAWSQGQGGWNEQFF | TGTGCCTGGAGTCAAGGACAGGGGGGCTGGAATGAGCAGTTCTTC
. | TRBJ2-5 | . | TRBV28 | CASSLLDHETQYF | TGTGCCAGCAGTTTGTTGGACCATGAGACCCAGTACTTC
. | TRBJ2-3 | . | TRBV5-1 | CASSASTDTQYF | TGCGCCAGCAGCGCAAGCACAGATACGCAGTATTTT
. | TRBJ1-2 | TRBD1 | TRBV29-1 | CSVPQGGQGADGYTF | TGCAGCGTTCCGCAAGGGGGACAGGGGGCAGATGGCTACACCTTC
many | TRBJ2-1 | . | TRBV12-3/TRBV12-4 | CASSLPQGNNEQFF | TGTGCCAGCAGTTTGCCCCAGGGCAACAATGAGCAGTTCTTC
once | TRBJ2-1 | TRBD2 | TRBV11-2 | CASSFVGLAGPVVYNNEQFF | TGTGCCAGCAGCTTTGTCGGACTAGCGGGGCCGGTTGTGTATAACAATGAGCAGTTCTTC
. | TRBJ1-1 | . | TRBV7-3 | CASSSDRYTEAFF | TGTGCCAGCAGCTCCGACAGGTACACTGAAGCTTTCTTT
many | TRBJ2-6 | TRBD2 | TRBV11-3 | CASSSRTSGSGANVLTF | TGTGCCAGCAGCTCGCGGACTAGCGGCTCTGGGGCCAACGTCCTGACTTTC
. | TRBJ1-6 | . | TRBV11-2 | CASSLMGGISPLHF | TGTGCCAGCAGCTTAATGGGGGGAATTTCGCCCCTCCACTTT
few | TRBJ1-2 | . | TRBV5-6 | CASSLGVSGYTF | TGTGCCAGCAGCTTGGGCGTTTCCGGCTACACCTTC
. | TRBJ2-1 | . | TRBV14 | CASSQLAEYYNEQFF | TGTGCCAGCAGCCAGTTAGCGGAGTATTACAATGAGCAGTTCTTC
. | TRBJ1-2 | . | TRBV11-1 | CASSYLTGSYGYTF | TGTGCCAGCAGCTATCTAACGGGGAGCTATGGCTACACCTTC
. | TRBJ2-7 | . | TRBV5-4 | CASSSKAGIYEQYF | TGTGCCAGCAGTTCGAAAGCAGGGATCTACGAGCAGTACTTC
. | TRBJ2-7 | TRBD1 | TRBV7-9 | CASNPTMGQGTYEQYF | TGTGCCAGCAACCCAACCATGGGACAGGGAACCTACGAGCAGTACTTC
. | TRBJ2-3 | . | TRBV5-1 | CASSLDAARGTDTQYF | TGCGCCAGCAGCTTGGACGCAGCTCGGGGCACAGATACGCAGTATTTT
. | TRBJ2-4 | . | TRBV6-6 | CASSYRAGVGKNIQNF | TGTGCCAGCAGTTACAGGGCAGGGGTGGGCAAAAACATTCAGAACTTC
. | TRBJ2-1 | TRBD2 | TRBV11-2 | CASSLEGRLSGSSYNEQFF | TGTGCCAGCAGCTTAGAGGGACGGTTGAGCGGGAGCTCCTACAATGAGCAGTTCTTC
. | TRBJ1-5 | TRBD1 | TRBV12-3/TRBV12-4 | CTCREGQGNQPQHF | TGTACCTGCAGGGAGGGACAGGGAAATCAGCCCCAGCATTTT
few | TRBJ1-2 | . | TRBV30 | CAWSVDFGTLKHGYTF | TGTGCCTGGAGTGTAGATTTCGGGACACTAAAGCATGGCTACACCTTC
many | TRBJ2-5 | . | TRBV4-1 | CASSQAAWRETQYF | TGCGCCAGCAGCCAAGCAGCTTGGCGGGAGACCCAGTACTTC
. | TRBJ2-3 | . | TRBV12-3/TRBV12-4 | CASSVGGITDTQYF | TGTGCCAGCAGTGTGGGGGGAATCACAGATACGCAGTATTTT
. | TRBJ1-1 | . | TRBV19 | CASGAGDAADAAFF | TGTGCCAGTGGAGCAGGGGACGCCGCAGACGCGGCTTTCTTT
many | TRBJ2-3 | . | TRBV11-2 | CASSSQRGLNTDTQYF | TGTGCCAGCAGCTCCCAACGGGGGCTCAACACAGATACGCAGTATTTT
once | TRBJ1-2 | . | TRBV7-3 | CASSVTGNYGYTF | TGTGCCAGCAGCGTGACTGGGAACTATGGCTACACCTTC
. | TRBJ2-2 | . | TRBV28 | CASRPSRQATGELFF | TGTGCCAGCAGACCCTCCCGACAGGCCACCGGGGAGCTGTTTTTT
. | TRBJ1-5 | TRBD1 | TRBV12-3/TRBV12-4 | CASSLGTGGTNGNQPQHF | TGTGCCAGCTCTTTAGGGACAGGGGGGACGAATGGCAATCAGCCCCAGCATTTT
. | TRBJ2-1 | . | TRBV7-8 | CASSFPDRFNEQFF | TGTGCCAGCAGCTTCCCGGACAGATTCAATGAGCAGTTCTTC
. | TRBJ2-1 | . | TRBV6-5 | CASRIGDSYDEQFF | TGTGCCAGCCGTATCGGGGACTCCTACGACGAGCAGTTCTTC
. | TRBJ1-5 | . | TRBV12-3/TRBV12-4 | CASTSSRLGGNQPQHF | TGTGCCAGCACCTCCAGCAGGCTGGGAGGCAATCAGCCCCAGCATTTT
few | TRBJ2-7 | TRBD2 | TRBV13 | CASSLNSGRASYEQYF | TGTGCCAGCAGCTTAAACAGCGGGAGGGCCTCATACGAGCAGTACTTC